These 29 T cell receptor beta chains were all obtained from the same sample, sequenced in a study of response to subunit inactivated influenza vaccine. TCRdb redid the calling of the RT-PCR reads with MiXCR, one entry per CDR3 protein. Among some 570,000 distinct CDR3 sequences listed, about 10% were seen once. This sample also belongs to another study, concerning T cells expressing NK-cell markers. That source adds: TCR beta libraries carry UMIs added by 5'RACE template switching.

Sequencing was performed on PBMCs from blood, taken on the day of vaccination. All receptors derive from a man aged 45-60 years who received an inactivated influenza vaccine.

This clonotype was observed a few times. DNA of the CDR3: TGTGCCAGCAGCCCACGGGGACTAGGAGGTTCCCAGTACTTC. Residues: CASSPRGLGGSQYF. The V call is TRBV12-3 or TRBV12-4, the J call TRBJ2-5; 8 nucleotides match TRBD2. CDR3 length equals 14 residues. V lost 6 bases and J lost 9; bases outside the gene matches: 12.

This clonotype was detected only a few times. This chain connects TRBV5-1 to TRBJ2-3; D gene unclear. Germline CDR1 reads SGHRS; CDR2 reads YFSETQ. Deletions cut 4 bases from V and 4 bases from J, with 19 bases between. This CDR3 is built from 16 residues. The CDR3 region is CASSLQPPSGSDTQYF. The CDR3 DNA reads as TGCGCCAGCAGCCTACAGCCCCCGTCAGGCTCAGATACGCAGTATTTT. The whole variable domain, filled in from reference TRBV5-1 and TRBJ2-3, reads KAGVTQTPRYLIKTRGQQVTLSCSPISGHRSVSWYQQTPGQGLQFLFEYFSETQRNKGNFPGRFSGRQFSNSRSEMNVSTLELGDSALYLCASSLQPPSGSDTQYFGPGTRLTVL.

This clonotype was seen a handful of times. This chain joins TRBV10-3 and TRBJ2-4; D may be TRBD2 (6 bases). The CDR3 totals 12 residues. The germline gives CDR1 ENHRY, CDR2 SYGVKD. Trimming removed 10 bases at V and 9 bases at J, with 16 bases between. CDR3 loop: CATGESTGIQYF. In DNA form, the CDR3 reads TGTGCCACGGGGGAGTCGACGGGCATTCAGTACTTC.

With regard to this clonotype: A junction boundary mismatches the germline segment, possibly from a read error. This chain links TRBV28 with TRBJ1-1, with a tentative D call TRBD1 (6 bases). CDR3 size: 21 residues. Germline CDR1 and CDR2: MDHEN and SYDVKM. The CDR3 spells CASSLSGGWGALLLMNTEPFF. CDR3 coding DNA: TGTGCCAGCAGTTTGAGTGGGGGTTGGGGGGCGCTCCTCCTGATGAACACTGAACCTTTCTTT.

The chain links TRBV29-1 to TRBJ2-2; D not resolved. The CDR3 is 14 residues long. The V and J ends lost 4 bases and 4 bases respectively, with 13 bases between them. Germline V CDR1 and CDR2: SQVTM, ANQGSEA. CDR3 protein: CSVVGSGGTGELFF. CDR3 in DNA: TGCAGCGTTGTGGGTTCGGGTGGCACCGGGGAGCTGTTTTTT.

The rearrangement links TRBV10-3 to TRBJ1-1, with a possible D match to TRBD1 (5 bases). V was pared by 10 bases and J by 0 bases, with 15 bases between. Germline V lookup: CDR1 ENHRY, CDR2 SYGVKD. The CDR3 contains 14 residues. This CDR3 reads CATGGWGVNTEAFF. Written as DNA, the CDR3 is TGTGCCACCGGGGGATGGGGCGTGAACACTGAAGCTTTCTTT.

There are a few counts of this clonotype. This rearrangement joins TRBV6-2 or TRBV6-3 to TRBJ1-1; D is uncertain. The CDR3 has 14 residues. V lost 2 bases, J lost 4 bases, and 11 bases lay in between. The germline V gene has CDR1 MNHEY and CDR2 SVGEGT. The CDR3 loop reads CASSYRRVGTEAFF. CDR3 in DNA: TGTGCCAGCAGTTACAGGAGGGTTGGCACTGAAGCTTTCTTT.

The V gene is TRBV6-5, the J gene TRBJ1-4, with D unresolved. The CDR3 length is 15 residues. The germline CDR1 and CDR2 sequences are MNHEY and SVGAGI. Trimming cost V 4 bases and J 5 bases, with 14 bases left between them. The CDR3 region is CASSLFGPVNEKLFF. CDR3 sequence (DNA): TGTGCCAGCAGTTTGTTTGGGCCGGTGAATGAAAAACTGTTTTTT.

The rearrangement uses TRBV6-2 or TRBV6-3 and TRBJ1-2; D is undetermined. V lost 6 bases and J 5 bases, leaving 13 bases between the germline ends. The germline CDR1 and CDR2 sequences are MNHEY and SVGEGT. CDR3 length: 13 residues. In DNA form, the CDR3 reads TGTGCCAGCAGCGAGCTCAGAGGGTATGGCTACACCTTC. It is translated as CASSELRGYGYTF.

This clonotype showed up just a few times. V and J are TRBV2 and TRBJ1-4; D is uncertain. Between the trimmed V and J ends, which lost 6 bases and 0 bases, there was a span of 8 bases. CDR3 length equals 14 residues. The germline CDR1 and CDR2 sequences are SNHLY and FYNNEI. This CDR3 is CASRDLTTNEKLFF. The CDR3 bases are TGTGCCAGCAGGGACTTGACAACTAATGAAAAACTGTTTTTT.

The table lists this clonotype with a few counts. The V call is TRBV5-1, the J call TRBJ2-1; 9 bases agree with TRBD2. Germline loops: CDR1 SGHRS, CDR2 YFSETQ. Trimming removed 4 bases from V and 8 bases from J; junction bases left unmatched: 7. The CDR3 consists of 14 residues. The DNA of the CDR3 is TGCGCCAGCAGCCCCGGGACTAGCTTGGATGAGCAGTTCTTC. Translation: CASSPGTSLDEQFF.

CDR3 sequence: CAISDRDGETQYF. The CDR3 nucleotides read TGTGCCATCAGTGACAGGGATGGGGAGACCCAGTACTTC. The rearrangement links TRBV10-3 to TRBJ2-5; possible D gene TRBD1, 5 bases. Trimming removed 3 bases from V and 5 bases from J, with 10 bases in between. Germline lookup yields CDR1 ENHRY and CDR2 SYGVKD. This CDR3 is built from 13 residues.

The CDR3 region has the DNA TGTGCCAGCAGCTTAGCTCTTGGTAACACCGGGGAGCTGTTTTTT. Its protein product is CASSLALGNTGELFF. The chain is built from TRBV11-3 and TRBJ2-2; unclear D gene. The V and J ends lost 1 base and 2 bases respectively, with 8 bases between them. The CDR3 is 15 amino acids. Per the germline V gene, CDR1 is SGHNT and CDR2 is YENEEA.

The J gene is TRBJ2-4, the V gene TRBV27, with 7 bases aligning to TRBD1. The CDR3 extends over 15 amino acids. V was clipped by 2 bases and J by 0 bases; unmatched bases: 1. Germline assignment: CDR1 MNHEY and CDR2 SMNVEV (reference sequence). Here the CDR3 DNA reads TGTGCCAGCAGTTTAGGGACAGTAGCCAAAAACATTCAGTACTTC. Translating gives CASSLGTVAKNIQYF.

The chain has TRBV7-2 and TRBJ1-2; TRBD1 matches at 7 bases. J gave up 8 bases and V 5 bases, and 14 bases lay outside the gene matches. The CDR3 spans 15 residues. The V gene's germline CDR1 is SGHTA and CDR2 FQGNSA. This chain's CDR3 is CASSPRMLGGAGYTF. In DNA, the CDR3 is TGTGCCAGCAGCCCCCGCATGTTAGGGGGCGCCGGCTACACCTTC.

This clonotype was detected a few times. The chain has TRBV10-3 and TRBJ2-1; D may be TRBD1 or TRBD2 (6 bases each). CDR1 is ENHRY, CDR2 SYGVKD, per germline. The V and J ends lost 4 bases and 5 bases respectively, with 21 bases between them. The CDR3 covers 17 residues. The CDR3 protein is CAISGGTSWRGNNEQFF. CDR3 coding DNA: TGTGCCATCAGTGGCGGTACTAGTTGGAGGGGGAACAATGAGCAGTTCTTC.

The chain carries TRBV28 and TRBJ2-1, with TRBD1 as a possible D gene (6 bases). The V gene's germline CDR1 is MDHEN and CDR2 SYDVKM. Trimming left V 6 bases short and J 9 bases short, with 15 bases between. CDR3 length: 13 residues. CDR3 loop: CASRTTGFTEQFF. CDR3 sequence (DNA): TGTGCCAGCAGGACTACAGGGTTTACTGAGCAGTTCTTC.

CDR3 protein: CSATQEALGFGELFF. Here the CDR3 DNA reads TGCAGTGCTACCCAGGAGGCCCTAGGGTTCGGGGAGCTGTTTTTT. The chain uses TRBV20-1 and TRBJ2-2; possibly TRBD2 for D (5 bases). CDR1 is DFQATT, CDR2 SNEGSKA, per germline (reference sequence). The ends were cut back, 4 bases at V and 7 bases at J, with 19 bases in the middle. CDR3 length equals 15 residues.

The chain combines TRBV6-5 with TRBJ1-1; 7 bases agree with TRBD1. CDR1 and CDR2 from the germline V gene are MNHEY and SVGAGI. Trimming cost V 2 bases and J 4 bases; bases outside gene matches: 7. This CDR3 has 15 residues. CDR3 amino acids: CASSYGYRGGTEAFF. The CDR3 DNA is TGTGCCAGCAGTTACGGTTACAGGGGTGGCACTGAAGCTTTCTTT.

This clonotype was seen repeatedly, ten times or more. The V gene is TRBV19, the J gene TRBJ2-5; D is unclear. Trimming stripped 5 bases from V and 0 bases from J, with 7 bases between. The CDR3 runs to 13 residues. CDR1 is LNHDA, CDR2 SQIVND, per germline (reference sequence). CDR3 sequence (DNA): TGTGCCAGTAGTTCCCGGAACCAAGAGACCCAGTACTTC. Translation: CASSSRNQETQYF.

Regarding this clonotype: Germline is not matched at one junction end, which may reflect a read error. The CDR3 here is CDSSLGYEQYF. The CDR3 DNA follows: TGTGACAGCAGTTTAGGGTACGAGCAGTACTTC. The chain has TRBV28 and TRBJ2-7, with D uncertain. This CDR3 comprises 11 residues. CDR1 MDHEN and CDR2 SYDVKM come from the germline V gene. Together with reference TRBV28 and TRBJ2-7, the CDR3 gives the full variable domain: DVKVTQSSRYLVKRTGEKVFLECVQDMDHENMFWYRQDPGLGLRLIYFSYDVKMKEKGDIPEGYSVSREKKERFSLILESASTNQTSMYLCDSSLGYEQYFGPGTRLTVT.

This sequence joins TRBV20-1 and TRBJ1-5; D gene uncertain. The CDR3 loop spans 13 amino acids. Germline values: CDR1 DFQATT, CDR2 SNEGSKA (reference sequence). V lost 5 bases to trimming and J lost 4 bases, with 12 bases between them. CDR3 protein: CSAGQNLNQPQHF. DNA for the CDR3: TGCAGTGCTGGGCAGAACCTTAATCAGCCCCAGCATTTT.

The chain couples TRBV10-3 to TRBJ2-7; 9 nucleotides agree with TRBD1. J was trimmed by 5 bases and V by 4 bases; bases with no gene match: 9. Germline CDR1 is ENHRY and CDR2 is SYGVKD. This CDR3 is built from 15 residues. The CDR3 DNA is TGTGCCATCAGTGCACACAGGGGGCGCGAGAACGAGCAGTACTTC. It yields the protein CAISAHRGRENEQYF.

This clonotype was seen ten or more times. The chain joins TRBV4-2 to TRBJ2-3; D is perhaps TRBD2 (5 bases). The CDR3 sequence is 16 residues long. Germline assignment: CDR1 LGHNA and CDR2 YNFKEQ. V lost 0 bases, J lost 0 bases, and 10 bases lay in between. The CDR3 sequence: CASSQDMDLSTDTQYF. CDR3 coding DNA: TGTGCCAGCAGCCAAGATATGGACTTAAGCACAGATACGCAGTATTTT.

CDR3 sequence (DNA): TGTGCCACCACCGGGACTAGGCCCGGCAATGAGCAGTTCTTC. This codes for CATTGTRPGNEQFF. The V and J genes are TRBV6-2 or TRBV6-3 and TRBJ2-1, with TRBD2 matching over 8 bases. V dropped 10 bases and J dropped 6; count of bases not matched to a gene: 11. Germline V gene data show CDR1 as MNHEY and CDR2 as SVGEGT. CDR3 length: 14 residues.

V and J are TRBV4-3 and TRBJ2-6; TRBD1 is a possible D gene (6 bases). This CDR3 spans 18 amino acids. The germline gives CDR1 LGHNA, CDR2 YSLEER. V was clipped by 3 bases and J by 0 bases, with 15 bases between them. The CDR3 here is CASSHGDTYYSGANVLTF. The CDR3 bases are TGCGCCAGCAGCCACGGGGACACTTACTACTCTGGGGCCAACGTCCTGACTTTC.

In this sample, this clonotype turned up a few times. The rearrangement links TRBV14 to TRBJ2-3; D call uncertain. The V gene lost 4 bases and the J gene lost 0 bases, with 11 bases spanning the gap. The CDR3 covers 15 residues. Germline-derived CDR1 and CDR2 are SGHDN and FVKESK. This chain's CDR3 is CASSPFVYSTDTQYF. The CDR3 DNA reads as TGTGCCAGCAGCCCCTTCGTCTACAGCACAGATACGCAGTATTTT.

The chain links TRBV4-2 to TRBJ2-1; 10 bases are shared with TRBD2. The CDR3 has 16 residues. V shed 4 bases and J 7 bases; nucleotides not matched to a gene: 10. Germline loops: CDR1 LGHNA, CDR2 YNFKEQ. The CDR3 DNA reads TGTGCCAGCAGCCGTGGGAGCGGGGGGGTTGGGAATGAGCAGTTCTTC. Protein product: CASSRGSGGVGNEQFF.

This clonotype was observed a few times. The chain has TRBV4-3 and TRBJ2-1, with 8 positions matching TRBD2. V was clipped by 0 bases and J by 7 bases; unmatched bases: 8. The CDR3 loop spans 16 amino acids. Per germline, CDR1 LGHNA and CDR2 YSLEER. The CDR3 nucleotides are TGCGCCAGCAGCCAAGACCCGGGGGGGAGGGTGAATGAGCAGTTCTTC. Protein: CASSQDPGGRVNEQFF.